These 19 T cell receptor beta chains originate from one sample sequenced in a study of blood T cell repertoires in COVID-19. Some clones are missing from TCRdb's copy, which holds only in-frame ones; the method was immunoSEQ multiplex PCR. The table has over 200,000 clones, more than 85% seen once. Source material: PBMCs or T cells enriched from blood (not recorded which). These receptors were obtained from a man between 35 and 55 years old who had recovered from COVID-19.

The chain carries TRBV7-3 and TRBJ2-1; TRBD2 matches at 13 bases. V lost 1 base, J lost 6 bases, and 6 bases stayed unmatched. The length of the CDR3 is 17 residues. Germline V gives CDR1 SGHTA, CDR2 FQGTGA. The CDR3 reads CASSLRELAGGPNEQFF. The CDR3 DNA reads TGTGCCAGCAGCTTAAGGGAACTAGCGGGAGGGCCCAATGAGCAGTTCTTC. The complete variable domain, with remaining parts taken from reference TRBV7-3 and TRBJ2-1, reads GAGVSQTPSNKVTEKGKYVELRCDPISGHTALYWYRQSLGQGPEFLIYFQGTGAADDSGLPNDRFFAVRPEGSVSTLKIQRTERGDSAVYLCASSLRELAGGPNEQFFGPGTRLTVL.

The CDR3 coding sequence is TGTGCCAGCAGTGGACCGGGGACAGGGCGTCTCTACGAGCAGTACTTC. Protein sequence: CASSGPGTGRLYEQYF. The gene calls are TRBV6-2 or TRBV6-3 and TRBJ2-7; 9 bases are a match to TRBD1. Losses at the gene ends were 5 bases for V and 3 bases for J; bases not matched to a gene: 11. CDR3 length equals 16 residues. CDR1 and CDR2 (germline): MNHEY, SVGEGT.

The DNA for the CDR3 is TGTGCCAGCAGTCGAGGGACAGCAACTAACTATGGCTACACCTTC. Its translation: CASSRGTATNYGYTF. This sequence joins TRBV6-2 or TRBV6-3 and TRBJ1-2, with 7 bases matching TRBD1. After removal of 5 bases from V and 0 bases from J, the junction contained 6 bases not matched to a gene. Germline lookup yields CDR1 MNHEY and CDR2 SVGEGT. CDR3 size: 15 residues.

The CDR3 loop is CASFGSSYEQYF. The CDR3, as DNA: TGTGCCAGTTTCGGGAGCTCCTACGAGCAGTACTTC. This chain uses TRBV27 with TRBJ2-7; D possibly corresponds to TRBD2 (6 bases). The germline V gene has CDR1 MNHEY and CDR2 SMNVEV (reference sequence). The V end lost 9 bases, the J end lost 0 bases, and 9 bases lay between the germline ends. The CDR3 has 12 residues.

The chain recombines TRBV5-1 with TRBJ1-5; TRBD1 agrees at 7 bases. Germline V lookup: CDR1 SGHRS, CDR2 YFSETQ. CDR3 size: 14 residues. Germline trimming cut 5 bases from V and 2 bases from J; bases unmatched to any gene: 4. The CDR3 nucleotides read TGCGCCAGCAGTTCTCAGGGGGGCAATCAGCCCCAGCATTTT. As protein: CASSSQGGNQPQHF.

The chain uses TRBV28 and TRBJ1-2, with no clear D. V was cut by 6 bases and J by 5 bases, with 7 bases left in between. CDR1 is MDHEN, CDR2 SYDVKM, per germline. The CDR3 is made up of 11 amino acids. CDR3 in amino acids: CASSSYYGYTF. In nucleotides, the CDR3 is TGTGCCAGCAGCTCCTATTATGGCTACACCTTC.

CDR3 nucleotides: TGTGCCAGCAGTTACTTGGACAGGGGAGGTGGCTACACCTTC. Translation: CASSYLDRGGGYTF. The V call is TRBV6-5, the J call TRBJ1-2, with 9 bases that match TRBD1. Looked up from germline, CDR1 is MNHEY and CDR2 is SVGAGI. This CDR3 has 14 residues. The junction had 4 bases not matched to a gene; V was cut back by 1 base and J by 7 bases.

This clone was recorded only once. This rearrangement joins TRBV7-3 to TRBJ2-3; D remains ambiguous. The CDR3 has 17 residues. The V end was cut by 5 bases, the J end by 0 bases, with 18 bases between. Germline-derived CDR1 and CDR2 are SGHTA and FQGTGA. The CDR3: CASSPTPAAFSTDTQYF. For the CDR3, the DNA is TGTGCCAGCAGCCCAACCCCGGCGGCATTCAGCACAGATACGCAGTATTTT. The entire variable domain, with the rest obtained from reference TRBV7-3 and TRBJ2-3, is as follows: GAGVSQTPSNKVTEKGKYVELRCDPISGHTALYWYRQSLGQGPEFLIYFQGTGAADDSGLPNDRFFAVRPEGSVSTLKIQRTERGDSAVYLCASSPTPAAFSTDTQYFGPGTRLTVL.

The rearrangement uses TRBV10-3 and TRBJ2-7; 7 positions match TRBD1. This CDR3 contains 14 residues. Per the germline V gene, CDR1 is ENHRY and CDR2 is SYGVKD. The V segment lost 4 bases and the J segment 4 bases; nucleotides outside the gene matches: 7. The CDR3, as DNA: TGTGCCATCAGTGCCTTGACAGGGATGTACGAGCAGTACTTC. The encoded protein is CAISALTGMYEQYF.

V gene TRBV27 combines with J gene TRBJ1-3; a weak D match, TRBD1 (6 bases). CDR1 is MNHEY, CDR2 SMNVEV, per germline (reference sequence). The CDR3 spans 18 residues. V was trimmed by 0 bases and J by 2 bases, leaving 17 bases between them. The CDR3 spells CASSLSGGRKVTGNTIYF. CDR3 DNA sequence: TGTGCCAGCAGTTTATCGGGGGGGCGCAAGGTAACTGGAAACACCATATATTTT.

The rearrangement uses TRBV4-3 and TRBJ2-1; D is undetermined. Trimming pared 1 base from V and 5 bases from J, leaving 9 bases between. The length of the CDR3 is 14 residues. Per the germline V gene, CDR1 is LGHNA and CDR2 is YSLEER. Here the CDR3 DNA reads TGCGCCAGCAGCCAAGCCCACAGAGACAATGAGCAGTTCTTC. Its translation: CASSQAHRDNEQFF.

The chain joins TRBV7-2 to TRBJ2-2; TRBD2 matches 11 bases. J was trimmed by 0 bases and V by 5 bases; bases with no gene match: 8. The CDR3 loop spans 18 amino acids. Germline V CDR1 and CDR2: SGHTA, FQGNSA. The CDR3 region has the DNA TGTGCCAGCAGCCAGGACGGGACTAGCGGAGCGAACACCGGGGAGCTGTTTTTT. Translating it yields CASSQDGTSGANTGELFF.

V usage is TRBV27 and J usage is TRBJ1-1, with 7 bases aligning to TRBD1. This CDR3 spans 14 amino acids. Germline V gene sequence: CDR1 MNHEY, CDR2 SMNVEV (reference sequence). V was pared by 7 bases and J by 3 bases, with 8 bases of the junction left unmatched. The CDR3 reads CASTDRATDTEAFF. CDR3 bases: TGTGCCAGCACCGACAGGGCTACAGACACTGAAGCTTTCTTT.

This clone was seen only once. The V gene is TRBV3-1 (or the pseudogene TRBV3-2), the J gene TRBJ1-4, with D possibly matching TRBD1 (5 bases). This CDR3 comprises 14 residues. Germline assignment: CDR1 LGHDT and CDR2 YNNKEL (reference sequence). Trimming removed 3 bases at V and 6 bases at J, with 11 bases between. The CDR3 sequence: CASSHTGQDEKLFF. The CDR3 region has the DNA TGTGCCAGCAGCCACACTGGACAAGATGAAAAACTGTTTTTT.

V usage is TRBV9 and J usage is TRBJ2-5; D unclear. The germline V gene encodes CDR1 SGDLS and CDR2 YYNGEE. Trimming removed 4 bases at V and 2 bases at J, with 18 bases between. CDR3 size: 16 residues. CDR3 protein: CASSRRLSYTQETQYF. The CDR3 region has the DNA TGTGCCAGCAGCCGCCGCCTGAGTTATACTCAAGAGACCCAGTACTTC.

Only one count was recorded for this clone. The CDR3 bases are TGTGCCAGCAGCTTGGCAGGGGGTGGAGAGACCCAGTACTTC. Protein: CASSLAGGGETQYF. V and J are TRBV5-6 and TRBJ2-5; 7 positions agree with TRBD1. V trimming: 0 bases; J trimming: 4 bases; junction bases outside the gene matches: 3. The CDR3 spans 14 residues. Germline lookup yields CDR1 SGHDT and CDR2 YYEEEE.

J is TRBJ2-3 and V is TRBV6-1; 14 positions agree with TRBD2. Trimming at V came to 4 bases and at J to 4 bases, leaving 13 bases not matched to a gene. Germline values: CDR1 MNHNS, CDR2 SASEGT. The CDR3 sequence is 19 residues long. This CDR3 is CASSGRLAGGTHLPDTQYF. CDR3 DNA sequence: TGTGCCAGCAGTGGTAGACTAGCGGGGGGGACACACCTTCCAGATACGCAGTATTTT.

The chain couples TRBV30 to TRBJ1-2, with D possibly matching TRBD1 (6 bases). CDR1 GTSNPN and CDR2 SVGIG come from the germline V gene (reference sequence). This CDR3 contains 13 residues. V was pared by 2 bases and J by 6 bases, with 13 bases between. The DNA for the CDR3 is TGTGCCTGGAGTCGGGGGGGGGACAATGGCTACACCTTC. Amino acids: CAWSRGGDNGYTF.

This rearrangement joins TRBV9 to TRBJ1-2; D ambiguous. V was pared by 3 bases and J by 5 bases, with 8 bases between. The CDR3 runs to 12 residues. Germline lookup yields CDR1 SGDLS and CDR2 YYNGEE. This chain's CDR3 is CASSAQQYGYTF. CDR3 nucleotides: TGTGCCAGCAGCGCGCAACAGTATGGCTACACCTTC.